These 25 T cell receptor beta chains share one sample of origin, sequenced in a study of T cells in Graves' hyperthyroidism and ophthalmopathy. Amplification yielded TCR beta CDR3 regions, with RNA transcripts as the source. The TCR CDR3 first-round RT-PCR relied on the HTBI primer set. Each CDR3 protein gets one entry after TCRdb re-called the multiplex PCR reads with MiXCR. The table shows some 510,000 distinct CDR3 sequences, with about 43% occurring only once. Sequenced: peripheral blood or thyroid tissue (not recorded which). The receptors originated from a woman younger than 35 with Graves' hyperthyroidism.

This clonotype was recorded once. The chain is built from TRBV7-9 and TRBJ2-5; a weak D match, TRBD1 (5 bases). This CDR3 is built from 15 residues. Trimming removed 5 bases from V and 4 bases from J, with 17 bases in between. In germline, CDR1 is SEHNR, CDR2 FQNEAQ (reference sequence). The CDR3 DNA sequence: TGTGCCAGCAGCAGAGATAGGGGCCAGCGAGAGACCCAGTACTTC. Translation: CASSRDRGQRETQYF.

The rearrangement uses TRBV20-1 and TRBJ2-5; 7 positions agree with TRBD1. Germline V CDR1 and CDR2: DFQATT, SNEGSKA (reference sequence). The CDR3 runs 15 residues. After removal of 0 bases from V and 4 bases from J, the junction contained 8 bases not matched to a gene. CDR3 in DNA: TGCAGTGCTAGAGATCTGACAGGGAAGTCAGAGACCCAGTACTTC. The encoded protein is CSARDLTGKSETQYF.

This clonotype was observed many times. This CDR3 is CSAGRTSYEQYF. The CDR3 nucleotides read TGCAGCGCCGGGAGGACGTCCTACGAGCAGTACTTC. The chain has TRBV29-1 and TRBJ2-7, with TRBD2 matching 7 bases. In germline, CDR1 is SQVTM, CDR2 ANQGSEA. The trim removed 7 bases at V and 1 base at J, leaving 4 bases unmatched. The CDR3 is 12 amino acids.

This clonotype was seen only a few times. The J gene is TRBJ1-2, the V gene TRBV19; D call uncertain. Germline-derived CDR1 and CDR2 are LNHDA and SQIVND (reference sequence). V gave up 3 bases and J gave up 2 bases, with 10 bases separating them. The CDR3 is made up of 14 amino acids. CDR3 in amino acids: CASSISQKNYGYTF. The CDR3 DNA reads as TGTGCCAGTAGTATCTCACAGAAAAACTATGGCTACACCTTC.

The chain joins TRBV7-2 to TRBJ2-5; D is possibly TRBD2 (5 bases). The V end was cut by 5 bases, the J end by 1 base, with 11 bases between. The CDR3 runs to 14 residues. Per germline, CDR1 SGHTA and CDR2 FQGNSA. The DNA of the CDR3 is TGTGCCAGCAGCCCAATTGAGGGCCAAGAGACCCAGTACTTC. Amino acid sequence: CASSPIEGQETQYF.

The table lists this clonotype with a count of one. J is TRBJ1-2 and V is TRBV7-9; tentative D call: TRBD1 (5 bases). This CDR3 spans 14 amino acids. Germline CDR1 and CDR2: SEHNR and FQNEAQ (reference sequence). Trimming cost V 1 base and J 4 bases, with 10 bases left between them. The CDR3 DNA follows: TGTGCCAGCAGCTTAGGCCGGGGGATCTATGGCTACACCTTC. Its protein is CASSLGRGIYGYTF.

The chain joins TRBV7-4 to TRBJ1-3; D is ambiguous. The V end lost 3 bases, the J end lost 3 bases, and 6 bases lay between the germline ends. The germline CDR1 and CDR2 sequences are SGHVT and SQSDAQ. The CDR3 spans 13 residues. The CDR3 is CASSLGFGNTIYF. CDR3 sequence (DNA): TGTGCCAGCAGCTTGGGGTTTGGAAACACCATATATTTT. Using reference TRBV7-4 and TRBJ1-3 for the parts outside the CDR3, the full variable domain is GAGVSQSPRYKVAKRGRDVALRCDSISGHVTLYWYRQTLGQGSEVLTYSQSDAQRDKSGRPSGRFSAERPERSVSTLKIQRTEQGDSAVYLCASSLGFGNTIYFGEGSWLTVV.

This clonotype was observed a handful of times. V is TRBV7-9 and J is TRBJ2-7; 8 bases fit TRBD1. The CDR3 covers 15 residues. Germline V CDR1 and CDR2: SEHNR, FQNEAQ (reference sequence). Trimming at V came to 3 bases and at J to 3 bases, leaving 7 bases not matched to a gene. CDR3 sequence reads: CASSFSGGTSYEQYF. DNA of the CDR3: TGTGCCAGCAGCTTCTCAGGGGGCACTAGCTACGAGCAGTACTTC.

The genes are TRBV20-1 and TRBJ2-7; 7 bases line up with TRBD2. The CDR3 runs to 13 residues. Losses at the gene ends were 0 bases for V and 6 bases for J; bases not matched to a gene: 5. Per germline, CDR1 DFQATT and CDR2 SNEGSKA (reference sequence). CDR3 DNA sequence: TGCAGTGCTAGAGATGTGGCGGGAGTCGAGCAGTACTTC. Protein sequence: CSARDVAGVEQYF.

The V call is TRBV18, the J call TRBJ2-7; D call uncertain. V shed 3 bases and J shed 1 base, with 7 bases lying between them. The CDR3 has 13 residues. Germline CDR1 is KGHSH and CDR2 is LQKENI. CDR3 region: CASSPDGSYEQYF. The CDR3 bases are TGTGCCAGCTCACCGGACGGATCCTACGAGCAGTACTTC.

This clonotype was counted at least ten times. The rearrangement links TRBV29-1 to TRBJ1-4; maybe TRBD1 (6 bases). This CDR3 contains 13 residues. Germline-derived CDR1 and CDR2 are SQVTM and ANQGSEA. V lost 7 bases, J lost 5 bases, and 14 bases lay in between. The CDR3 loop reads CSGRTVANEKLFF. DNA of the CDR3: TGCAGCGGTCGGACAGTCGCCAATGAAAAACTGTTTTTT.

The table lists this clonotype with many counts. The V gene is TRBV19, the J gene TRBJ1-1, with D uncertain. V lost 3 bases to trimming and J lost 1 base, with 6 bases between them. Germline V gene lookup returns CDR1 LNHDA and CDR2 SQIVND (reference sequence). The CDR3 extends over 13 amino acids. The CDR3 here is CASSIGKNTEAFF. The CDR3 nucleotides are TGTGCCAGTAGTATTGGCAAGAACACTGAAGCTTTCTTT.

The rearrangement joins TRBV14 to TRBJ2-7, with 8 nucleotides matching TRBD2. Germline V lookup: CDR1 SGHDN, CDR2 FVKESK. The V gene end was trimmed by 8 bases and the J gene end by 0 bases; junction bases not matched to a gene: 18. The CDR3 is made up of 18 amino acids. The DNA for the CDR3 is TGTGCCAGCTCACCAGGGCTAGCGGGCGACTTCAGCTCCTACGAGCAGTACTTC. It translates to CASSPGLAGDFSSYEQYF.

V and J are TRBV15 and TRBJ1-4, with D hard to call. CDR1 is LNHNV and CDR2 is YYDKDF in the germline V gene (reference sequence). The CDR3 covers 15 residues. Trimming left V 3 bases short and J 0 bases short, with 8 bases between. DNA of the CDR3: TGTGCCACCAGCAGCTTGGGCACAACTAATGAAAAACTGTTTTTT. This sequence encodes CATSSLGTTNEKLFF. Based on the CDR3 plus reference TRBV15 and TRBJ1-4, the full variable domain is DAMVIQNPRYQVTQFGKPVTLSCSQTLNHNVMYWYQQKSSQAPKLLFHYYDKDFNNEADTPDNFQSRRPNTSFCFLDIRSPGLGDTAMYLCATSSLGTTNEKLFFGSGTQLSVL.

In this sample, this clonotype turned up many times. The J gene is TRBJ2-7, the V gene TRBV2; 9 nucleotides line up with TRBD1. Germline V gene lookup returns CDR1 SNHLY and CDR2 FYNNEI. J was trimmed by 5 bases and V by 6 bases; bases with no gene match: 5. The CDR3 contains 13 residues. CDR3 bases: TGTGCCAGCAGGGGACAGGGTCTAGACGAGCAGTACTTC. This codes for CASRGQGLDEQYF.

The chain is built from TRBV9 and TRBJ2-2; maybe TRBD2 (6 bases). The CDR3 sequence is 15 residues long. V dropped 0 bases and J dropped 6 bases, with 12 bases sitting between them. Germline V gene data show CDR1 as SGDLS and CDR2 as YYNGEE. The CDR3 nucleotides read TGTGCCAGCAGCGTAGCCGGAGGGCCGGCCGGGGAGCTGTTTTTT. This codes for CASSVAGGPAGELFF. The complete variable domain, with remaining parts taken from reference TRBV9 and TRBJ2-2, reads DSGVTQTPKHLITATGQRVTLRCSPRSGDLSVYWYQQSLDQGLQFLIQYYNGEERAKGNILERFSAQQFPDLHSELNLSSLELGDSALYFCASSVAGGPAGELFFGEGSRLTVL.

The chain combines TRBV20-1 with TRBJ1-2; TRBD1 matches at 7 bases. Trimming took 4 bases from V and 11 from J; bases not matched to a gene: 7. Per germline, CDR1 DFQATT and CDR2 SNEGSKA (reference sequence). CDR3 size: 11 residues. As DNA, the CDR3 is TGCAGTGCTACTGAGGGGGCACAGTACACCTTC. It is translated as CSATEGAQYTF.

The CDR3 is CSAIPSARNQPQHF. The CDR3 DNA sequence: TGCAGTGCTATACCTTCTGCCCGCAATCAGCCCCAGCATTTT. The chain links TRBV20-1 to TRBJ1-5; no firm D call. V lost 4 bases and J 2 bases, leaving 12 bases between the germline ends. This CDR3 has 14 amino acids. Germline V gene data show CDR1 as DFQATT and CDR2 as SNEGSKA (reference sequence).

The chain is built from TRBV25-1 and TRBJ1-2, with D perhaps matching TRBD1 (6 bases). Germline CDR1 is MGHDK and CDR2 is SYGVNS. V was pared by 8 bases and J by 4 bases, with 14 bases between. There are 13 residues in the CDR3. The CDR3 loop reads CASCLDSGYGYTF. In DNA form, the CDR3 reads TGTGCCAGCTGTTTGGACAGCGGCTATGGCTACACCTTC.

A word on this clonotype: One junction end does not reproduce the germline sequence, and a read error may be involved. The rearrangement joins TRBV5-1 to TRBJ1-6; a possible D gene is TRBD1 (6 bases). This CDR3 has 15 amino acids. The germline CDR1 and CDR2 sequences are SGHRS and YFSETQ. CDR3 sequence reads: CAGSPQGSYNSPLHF. CDR3 coding DNA: TGCGCCGGCAGCCCACAGGGATCCTATAATTCACCCCTCCACTTT.

The chain recombines TRBV20-1 with TRBJ2-2, with D unresolved. V was cut by 1 base and J by 5 bases, with 5 bases left in between. The CDR3 extends over 12 amino acids. Germline V gives CDR1 DFQATT, CDR2 SNEGSKA (reference sequence). The CDR3 region has the DNA TGCAGTGCTAGAGGGAATACCGGGGAGCTGTTTTTT. This sequence encodes CSARGNTGELFF.

A note on this clonotype: Germline is not matched at one junction end, which may reflect a read error. The chain employs TRBV7-3 and TRBJ1-6; 7 positions agree with TRBD1. Germline loops: CDR1 SGHTA, CDR2 FQGTGA. The CDR3 spans 18 residues. CDR3 sequence reads: CASSPHATGQAYNSPLHF. The CDR3 DNA follows: TGCGCCAGCAGCCCCCACGCGACAGGGCAGGCGTATAATTCACCCCTCCACTTT.

This clonotype was seen only a few times. This sequence joins TRBV20-1 and TRBJ1-2; 10 nucleotides match TRBD1. The germline V gene has CDR1 DFQATT and CDR2 SNEGSKA (reference sequence). Trimming removed 3 bases from V and 3 bases from J; junction bases left unmatched: 4. The CDR3 is 14 residues long. The CDR3 DNA follows: TGCAGTGCTAGGGGGACAGGGGTCCACTATGGCTACACCTTC. Translation: CSARGTGVHYGYTF.

Worth noting for this clonotype: This may come from a read error, since a much larger clone is one base off. The rearrangement links TRBV29-1 to TRBJ2-7, with TRBD2 matching 11 bases. CDR1 and CDR2 (germline): SQVTM, ANQGSEA. V gave up 5 bases and J gave up 5 bases; unmatched junction bases: 17. The CDR3 sequence is 17 residues long. In DNA, the CDR3 is TGCAGCGTTCGTTCGACTAGCGGGGAGAGGGGTGACCACGAGCAGTACTTC. Amino acids: CSVRSTSGERGDHEQYF.

The chain carries TRBV19 and TRBJ2-5; 8 bases map to TRBD2. The CDR3 runs to 14 residues. Germline CDR1 reads LNHDA; CDR2 reads SQIVND (reference sequence). V shed 9 bases, J shed 4 bases, and the junction held 10 bases outside the gene matches. The CDR3 region is CASRGREGPETQYF. In DNA, the CDR3 is TGTGCCAGCAGAGGACGGGAGGGCCCAGAGACCCAGTACTTC.